A few counts support the clone carrying this T cell receptor beta chain. Its target is not known. MiXCR, applied by TCRdb to the 5' RACE reads, yields one record per CDR3 protein. Counted here are roughly 470,000 distinct CDR3 sequences, 14% occurring once; the ten biggest clones make up approximately 0.98%. These data belong to a study of identical twins. V was clipped by 5 bases and J by 5 bases, with 9 bases between them. The CDR3 sequence is 12 residues long. The germline V gene encodes CDR1 ENHRY and CDR2 SYGVKD. The study, taken as a whole, reports: For cord blood, abundant beta clonotypes had fewer insertions, unlike memory repertoires, which showed none.

The sample was also linked to a second study, of yellow fever vaccine responses in identical twins.

Input material: CD4+ T cells sorted from blood. The V call is TRBV10-3, the J call TRBJ2-5, with D unclear. The source is a woman aged 18-29 years in good health. For the CDR3, the DNA is TGTGCCATCAGTCCCGAAAGCGAGACCCAGTACTTC. Translation: CAISPESETQYF.